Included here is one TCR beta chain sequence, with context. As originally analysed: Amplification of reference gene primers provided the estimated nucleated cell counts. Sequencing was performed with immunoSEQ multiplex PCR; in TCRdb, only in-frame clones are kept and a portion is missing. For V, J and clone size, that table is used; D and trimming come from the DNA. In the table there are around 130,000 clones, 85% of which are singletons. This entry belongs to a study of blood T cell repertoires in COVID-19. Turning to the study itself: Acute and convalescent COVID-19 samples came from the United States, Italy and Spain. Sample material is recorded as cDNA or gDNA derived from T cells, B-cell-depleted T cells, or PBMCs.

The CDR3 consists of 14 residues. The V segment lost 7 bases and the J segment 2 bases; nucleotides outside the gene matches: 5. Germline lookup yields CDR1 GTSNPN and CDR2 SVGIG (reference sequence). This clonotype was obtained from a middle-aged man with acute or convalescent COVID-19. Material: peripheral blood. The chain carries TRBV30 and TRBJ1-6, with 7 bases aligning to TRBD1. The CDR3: CASPGQTYNSPLHF. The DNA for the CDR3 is TGTGCCTCCCCGGGACAGACCTATAATTCACCCCTCCACTTT.